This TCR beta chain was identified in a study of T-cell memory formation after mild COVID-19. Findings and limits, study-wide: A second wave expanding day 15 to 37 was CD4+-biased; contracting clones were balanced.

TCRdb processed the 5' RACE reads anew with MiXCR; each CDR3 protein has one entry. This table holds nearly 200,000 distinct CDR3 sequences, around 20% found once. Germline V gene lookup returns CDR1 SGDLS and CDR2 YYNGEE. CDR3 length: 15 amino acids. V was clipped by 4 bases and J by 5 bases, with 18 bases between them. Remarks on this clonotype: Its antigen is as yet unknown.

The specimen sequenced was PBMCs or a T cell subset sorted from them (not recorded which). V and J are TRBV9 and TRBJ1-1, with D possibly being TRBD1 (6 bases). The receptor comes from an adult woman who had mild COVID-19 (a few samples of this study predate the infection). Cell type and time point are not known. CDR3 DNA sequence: TGTGCCAGCAGCTCCGCGGGGGCAGGAGGGACTGAAGCTTTCTTT. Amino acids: CASSSAGAGGTEAFF.